The 7 T cell receptor beta chains below all came from one sample that was sequenced in a study of T-cell memory formation after mild COVID-19. TCRdb used MiXCR to reprocess the 5' RACE reads, holding one entry per CDR3 protein. This sample has 350,000 or so distinct CDR3 sequences, with over 10% found just once. The specimen was PBMCs or a T cell subset sorted from them (not recorded which). Receptors originate from a man between 18 and 29 years old who had mild COVID-19 (a few samples of this study predate the infection). Cell type and time point are not known.

Ten or more counts support this clonotype. This rearrangement joins TRBV29-1 to TRBJ2-7; the D gene could be TRBD1 or TRBD2 (6 bases each). The germline V and J ends were trimmed by 7 bases and 7 bases, with 17 bases remaining between them. There are 12 residues in the CDR3. CDR1 is SQVTM and CDR2 is ANQGSEA in the germline V gene. The CDR3 loop reads CSAADGGREQYF. In DNA form, the CDR3 reads TGCAGCGCGGCTGACGGGGGCCGAGAGCAGTACTTC.

This chain joins TRBV20-1 and TRBJ2-3; a weak D match, TRBD2 (6 bases). Germline CDR1 is DFQATT and CDR2 is SNEGSKA (reference sequence). The V end lost 0 bases, the J end lost 0 bases, and 10 bases lay between the germline ends. The CDR3 contains 15 residues. The CDR3 DNA reads as TGCAGTGCTAGAGACCCTAGCGTTAGCACAGATACGCAGTATTTT. Translated: CSARDPSVSTDTQYF.

With respect to this clonotype: Germline and junction disagree at one end, which may indicate a read error. This chain joins TRBV11-2 and TRBJ2-2; D gene unclear. CDR3 length: 11 amino acids. The germline CDR1 and CDR2 sequences are SGHAT and FQNNGV. The CDR3 DNA reads TGTGCCAGCAGATTAGACCGGGAGCTGTTTTTT. It yields the protein CASRLDRELFF.

The rearrangement links TRBV19 to TRBJ2-6; D gene uncertain. Looked up from germline, CDR1 is LNHDA and CDR2 is SQIVND (reference sequence). This CDR3 region has 13 residues. Trimming took 4 bases from V and 0 from J, leaving 1 base between them. The chain's CDR3 is CASSNSGANVLTF. The CDR3 DNA follows: TGTGCCAGTAGTAACTCTGGGGCCAACGTCCTGACTTTC.

This clonotype was detected only a few times. The chain links TRBV7-9 to TRBJ2-1, with a weak D call TRBD2 (6 bases). Trimming took off 4 bases at V and 2 bases at J, with 9 bases between the two ends. The CDR3 has 14 residues. Germline values: CDR1 SEHNR, CDR2 FQNEAQ (reference sequence). The CDR3 DNA follows: TGTGCCAGCAGCTACGGGGGAGCCTACAATGAGCAGTTCTTC. Translating gives CASSYGGAYNEQFF.

This clonotype appeared a few times. This chain links TRBV6-2 or TRBV6-3 with TRBJ2-3, with 12 bases that match TRBD2. CDR1 is MNHEY, CDR2 SVGEGT, per germline. Trimming took 2 bases from V and 2 from J; bases not matched to a gene: 5. The CDR3 covers 17 residues. This chain's CDR3 is CASSYTSSGRDTDTQYF. The CDR3 DNA follows: TGTGCCAGCAGTTACACCTCTAGCGGGAGGGACACAGATACGCAGTATTTT.

This clonotype has at least ten counts. The chain carries TRBV4-3 and TRBJ2-1; 9 nucleotides align to TRBD1. V shed 4 bases, J shed 4 bases, and the junction held 8 bases outside the gene matches. The CDR3 has 16 amino acids. Germline CDR1 is LGHNA and CDR2 is YSLEER. CDR3 sequence: CASSPSGQGPYNEQFF. CDR3 bases: TGCGCCAGCAGCCCCTCCGGACAGGGGCCTTACAATGAGCAGTTCTTC.